These T cell receptor beta chains were read from a single sample in a study of early T cells in non-severe SARS-CoV-2 infection. TCRdb re-derived calls from the 5' RACE reads in MiXCR, one entry per CDR3 protein. The sample includes more than 60,000 distinct CDR3 sequences, roughly a tenth of them seen just once. Sequencing was carried out using whole blood. These receptors were obtained from an adult who was a healthcare worker with PCR-confirmed SARS-CoV-2 infection or an uninfected control (not recorded which). The CDR3 runs from the conserved cysteine through the conserved F or W. Each record gives: D gene, clone size, V gene, J gene, CDR3 protein, CDR3 DNA. A D gene is named only where the DNA matches it firmly. Expanded clones are given a class, and other clones once, few, many or no size at all.

>-|-|TRBV7-9|TRBJ2-7
CASSLGGQAAEQYF
TGTGCCAGCAGCTTAGGAGGGCAGGCAGCGGAGCAGTACTTC
>TRBD1|-|TRBV20-1|TRBJ2-3
CSAKPDRVGTDTQYF
TGCAGTGCAAAACCGGACAGGGTGGGCACAGATACGCAGTATTTT
>-|-|TRBV5-8|TRBJ2-3
CASSFVPGGSTDTQYF
TGTGCCAGCAGCTTTGTCCCCGGGGGCTCCACAGATACGCAGTATTTT
>TRBD2|many|TRBV10-2|TRBJ2-7
CASSDLAGAYEQYF
TGCGCCAGCAGTGACCTAGCGGGGGCCTACGAGCAGTACTTC
>-|-|TRBV3-1|TRBJ1-2
CASSALGGREDGYTF
TGTGCCAGCAGCGCTCTGGGGGGGCGCGAGGATGGCTACACCTTC
>TRBD1|many|TRBV7-9|TRBJ2-5
CASSVTGGFGETQYF
TGTGCCAGCAGCGTGACAGGGGGCTTTGGAGAGACCCAGTACTTC
>TRBD1|-|TRBV20-1|TRBJ1-1
CSARDPLIHRQGLFEAFF
TGCAGTGCTAGAGATCCGCTTATTCATAGACAGGGGCTGTTTGAAGCTTTCTTT
>TRBD2|-|TRBV2|TRBJ2-3
CASRLPRTPAGASTDTQYF
TGTGCCAGCAGATTACCCCGAACACCAGCGGGGGCCTCCACAGATACGCAGTATTTT
>-|many|TRBV7-3|TRBJ2-5
CASSRTRQETQYF
TGTGCCAGCAGCCGGACCCGCCAAGAGACCCAGTACTTC
>TRBD2|-|TRBV20-1|TRBJ2-7
CSATYSGTNSYEQYF
TGCAGTGCTACGTACTCCGGGACTAATTCCTACGAGCAGTACTTC
>-|many|TRBV19|TRBJ2-3
CASSLQGRTDTQYF
TGTGCCAGTAGTCTACAGGGACGGACAGATACGCAGTATTTT
>-|-|TRBV20-1|TRBJ2-1
CSAPWAREQFF
TGCAGTGCCCCCTGGGCGAGAGAGCAGTTCTTC
>-|-|TRBV7-2|TRBJ1-5
CASSSRGGTAQHF
TGTGCCAGCAGCTCCCGCGGGGGAACAGCCCAGCATTTT
>TRBD1|many|TRBV7-9|TRBJ1-4
CASSPPDRGDEKLFF
TGTGCCAGCAGCCCTCCGGACAGGGGAGATGAAAAACTGTTTTTT
>-|many|TRBV7-9|TRBJ2-3
CASSLYTDTQYF
TGTGCCAGCAGCTTATACACAGATACGCAGTATTTT
>TRBD1|-|TRBV29-1|TRBJ2-4
CSVEDRRQGTAKNIQYF
TGCAGCGTTGAAGATCGGAGACAGGGCACAGCCAAAAACATTCAGTACTTC
>TRBD2|many|TRBV7-3|TRBJ2-1
CASSLNALAGGNEQFF
TGTGCCAGCAGCTTAAACGCACTAGCGGGAGGCAATGAGCAGTTCTTC
>-|many|TRBV5-1|TRBJ2-3
CASSWGGRSSTDTQYF
TGCGCCAGCAGCTGGGGCGGACGGTCTAGCACAGATACGCAGTATTTT
>TRBD1|many|TRBV5-1|TRBJ1-4
CASSRTGSNEKLFF
TGCGCCAGCAGCCGGACAGGGTCTAATGAAAAACTGTTTTTT
>-|-|TRBV29-1|TRBJ2-7
CSVEDGATEQYF
TGCAGCGTTGAAGATGGAGCTACCGAGCAGTACTTC
>TRBD1|many|TRBV10-2|TRBJ1-1
CASSQIRGVSLNTEAFF
TGCGCCAGCAGTCAAATCAGGGGGGTCAGTTTGAACACTGAAGCTTTCTTT
>-|few|TRBV20-1|TRBJ2-3
CSARDGESPEDTQYF
TGCAGTGCTAGAGATGGCGAGAGCCCAGAGGATACGCAGTATTTT
>-|-|TRBV3-1|TRBJ2-1
CASSQDEGPWNEQFF
TGTGCCAGCAGCCAAGATGAGGGCCCCTGGAATGAGCAGTTCTTC
>-|few|TRBV30|TRBJ1-1
CAWSVSSGRGSRAFF
TGTGCCTGGAGTGTATCATCGGGACGGGGATCGCGTGCTTTCTTT
>-|many|TRBV24-1|TRBJ2-2
CATSDGTPRGTGELFF
TGTGCCACCAGTGATGGGACCCCACGTGGCACCGGGGAGCTGTTTTTT
>-|many|TRBV15|TRBJ1-1
CATSGTYSGRTEAFF
TGTGCCACCAGCGGTACATACAGTGGGAGGACTGAAGCTTTCTTT
>-|few|TRBV5-1|TRBJ2-7
CASSLAPTAGYEQYF
TGCGCCAGCAGCTTGGCCCCGACAGCTGGGTACGAGCAGTACTTC
>TRBD2|few|TRBV29-1|TRBJ2-7
CSAGRGFGYEQYF
TGCAGCGCCGGGCGGGGGTTCGGTTACGAGCAGTACTTC
>TRBD1|many|TRBV12-3/TRBV12-4|TRBJ2-7
CASSLQTGPPYEQYF
TGTGCCAGCAGTTTACAGACAGGGCCGCCCTACGAGCAGTACTTC
>TRBD2|many|TRBV27|TRBJ2-2
CASSSWTSGANTGELFF
TGTGCCAGCAGTTCTTGGACTAGCGGGGCAAACACCGGGGAGCTGTTTTTT
>TRBD2|few|TRBV20-1|TRBJ2-1
CSALGVAGVSYNEQFF
TGCAGTGCCCTAGGGGTAGCGGGGGTCTCCTACAATGAGCAGTTCTTC
>-|many|TRBV20-1|TRBJ1-4
CSAPLAGSEKLFF
TGCAGTGCTCCTCTGGCGGGGTCGGAAAAACTGTTTTTT
>TRBD2|-|TRBV10-3|TRBJ2-7
CAIKGTSGGENYEQYF
TGTGCCATCAAAGGGACTAGCGGGGGTGAGAATTACGAGCAGTACTTC
>-|-|TRBV5-1|TRBJ2-5
CASSLSSGVSQETQYF
TGCGCCAGCAGCTTGTCCTCTGGGGTCAGCCAAGAGACCCAGTACTTC
>TRBD2|-|TRBV7-3|TRBJ2-2
CANSSRGRAGELFF
TGTGCCAACAGTTCCAGAGGGAGGGCCGGGGAGCTGTTTTTT
>TRBD1|few|TRBV18|TRBJ1-3
CASSPRTGDGNTIYF
TGTGCCAGCTCACCACGGACAGGCGATGGAAACACCATATATTTT
>-|few|TRBV10-1|TRBJ2-3
CASSGTSTDTQYF
TGCGCCAGCAGCGGTACTAGCACAGATACGCAGTATTTT
>-|few|TRBV6-2/TRBV6-3|TRBJ2-1
CASSYSPRGRVYYNEQFF
TGTGCCAGCAGTTACTCCCCCCGGGGGCGGGTTTACTACAATGAGCAGTTCTTC
>-|few|TRBV7-2|TRBJ1-5
CASSPTQGQPQHF
TGTGCCAGCAGCCCCACGCAGGGTCAGCCCCAGCATTTT
>TRBD2|many|TRBV7-2|TRBJ2-3
CASSVAGAGGDTQYF
TGTGCCAGCAGCGTGGCAGGGGCGGGGGGAGATACGCAGTATTTT
>TRBD2|-|TRBV7-2|TRBJ2-7
CASSLNGGTSGYEQYF
TGTGCCAGCAGCTTAAACGGCGGGACTAGCGGATACGAGCAGTACTTC
>-|many|TRBV29-1|TRBJ1-1
CSVELQGFTEAFF
TGCAGCGTTGAGTTACAGGGATTCACTGAAGCTTTCTTT
>TRBD1|many|TRBV20-1|TRBJ1-1
CSSRDRNTEAFF
TGCAGCAGCCGGGACAGGAACACTGAAGCTTTCTTT
>-|-|TRBV21-1|TRBJ1-1
CASSKGEAYRRAFF
TGTGCCAGCAGCAAAGGGGAGGCCTACCGGCGGGCTTTCTTT
>-|-|TRBV3-1|TRBJ1-4
CASSQDRGAEKLFF
TGTGCCAGCAGCCAAGATAGAGGGGCTGAAAAACTGTTTTTT
>-|many|TRBV5-5|TRBJ2-6
CASSFQSSGANVLTF
TGTGCCAGCAGCTTTCAGTCCTCTGGGGCCAACGTCCTGACTTTC
>-|-|TRBV4-2|TRBJ1-2
CASSQAGRDGYTF
TGTGCCAGCAGCCAAGCGGGGAGGGATGGCTACACCTTC
>-|many|TRBV24-1|TRBJ2-3
CATSDFSSTDTQYF
TGTGCCACCAGTGATTTCTCTAGCACAGATACGCAGTATTTT
>TRBD1|many|TRBV29-1|TRBJ1-2
CSVEQSDRAAGYTF
TGCAGCGTTGAACAATCGGACAGGGCGGCTGGCTACACCTTC
>-|-|TRBV19|TRBJ1-5
CASSIAADNQPQHF
TGTGCCAGTAGTATCGCTGCAGACAATCAGCCCCAGCATTTT
>-|-|TRBV15|TRBJ1-4
CATSREGAGEKLFF
TGTGCCACCAGCAGAGAGGGGGCCGGTGAAAAACTGTTTTTT
>-|many|TRBV29-1|TRBJ2-7
CSVSGTIVYEQYF
TGCAGCGTTTCCGGGACAATAGTCTACGAGCAGTACTTC
>-|-|TRBV2|TRBJ2-7
CASSEDRWNLVQYF
TGTGCCAGCAGTGAAGACAGGTGGAACCTCGTGCAGTACTTC
>TRBD1|-|TRBV5-1|TRBJ2-4
CASSAGQGRDIQYF
TGCGCCAGCAGCGCCGGACAGGGCAGAGACATTCAGTACTTC
>-|few|TRBV6-5|TRBJ1-1
CASSYTQMGRNTEAFF
TGTGCCAGCAGTTACACCCAAATGGGAAGGAACACTGAAGCTTTCTTT
>-|many|TRBV7-9|TRBJ2-1
CASSFTSSYNEQFF
TGTGCCAGCAGCTTCACCAGTTCCTACAATGAACAGTTCTTC
>TRBD1|-|TRBV7-8|TRBJ2-2
CASSLSEGAHTGELFF
TGTGCCAGCAGCTTATCAGAGGGGGCGCATACCGGGGAGCTGTTTTTT
>TRBD2|many|TRBV4-2|TRBJ2-7
CASSPRLAGDEQYF
TGTGCCAGCAGCCCGCGACTAGCGGGAGATGAGCAGTACTTC
>-|many|TRBV24-1|TRBJ2-3
CATNKGNTQYF
TGTGCCACCAATAAGGGGAATACGCAGTATTTT